The 28 T cell receptor beta chains reported below all come from one sample, sequenced in a study of regulatory T cells in long-lasting Graves disease. Building the TCR beta libraries relied on iRepertoire HTBI primers, and CDR3 regions underwent Arm-PCR. TCRdb reanalysed the multiplex PCR reads using MiXCR and keeps one entry per CDR3 protein. This sample has roughly 700,000 distinct CDR3 sequences, with 25% to 30% found just once. The time point denotes: persistent/refractory GD, antithyroid drugs over 5 years with positive TRAb. RNA from PBMCs was the source of the TCR library. The material was peripheral blood mononuclear cells (PBMCs), obtained when the disease was refractory, from a patient treated with antithyroid drugs. Receptor source: a female donor with Graves disease.

At least ten counts were recorded for this clonotype. V and J are TRBV3-1 and TRBJ1-2; D is unclear. The CDR3 is 13 amino acids. V dropped 4 bases and J dropped 2 bases, with 8 bases sitting between them. CDR1 and CDR2 from the germline V gene are LGHDT and YNNKEL (reference sequence). The CDR3 sequence: CASSPDWNYGYTF. CDR3 DNA sequence: TGTGCCAGCAGCCCCGACTGGAACTATGGCTACACCTTC.

This chain uses TRBV27 with TRBJ1-4; 8 bases map to TRBD1. This CDR3 region has 17 residues. Trimming at V came to 4 bases and at J to 4 bases, leaving 11 bases not matched to a gene. The germline CDR1 and CDR2 sequences are MNHEY and SMNVEV (reference sequence). CDR3 sequence (DNA): TGTGCCAGCAGTTACCTCGGACAGGGTCACCTTAATGAAAAACTGTTTTTT. Translation gives CASSYLGQGHLNEKLFF.

This clonotype was seen at least ten times. The V gene is TRBV28, the J gene TRBJ1-1; no clear D gene. The V gene's germline CDR1 is MDHEN and CDR2 SYDVKM. V dropped 3 bases and J dropped 4 bases, with 9 bases sitting between them. The CDR3 spans 13 residues. The CDR3 here is CASSFSVGTEAFF. CDR3 DNA: TGTGCCAGCAGTTTTAGCGTTGGCACTGAAGCTTTCTTT.

This clonotype appeared a few times. The chain employs TRBV5-1 and TRBJ2-7; either TRBD1 or TRBD2 may supply D (6 bases each). The ends were cut back, 2 bases at V and 5 bases at J, with 14 bases in the middle. The CDR3 extends over 14 amino acids. Germline CDR1 and CDR2: SGHRS and YFSETQ. The CDR3 here is CASSFRGPSDEQYF. The CDR3 nucleotides read TGCGCCAGCAGCTTTCGGGGGCCTAGTGACGAGCAGTACTTC. Filled out from reference TRBV5-1 and TRBJ2-7, the complete variable domain reads KAGVTQTPRYLIKTRGQQVTLSCSPISGHRSVSWYQQTPGQGLQFLFEYFSETQRNKGNFPGRFSGRQFSNSRSEMNVSTLELGDSALYLCASSFRGPSDEQYFGPGTRLTVT.

V is TRBV5-4 and J is TRBJ2-7; 8 bases are shared with TRBD2. This CDR3 spans 15 amino acids. V lost 0 bases, J lost 6 bases, and 8 bases stayed unmatched. The V gene's germline CDR1 is SGHNT and CDR2 YYREEE (reference sequence). The CDR3 DNA reads as TGTGCCAGCAGCTTGGATCCAGCGGGGGCCCTCGAGCAGTACTTC. As protein: CASSLDPAGALEQYF.

This clonotype has just a few counts. The chain has TRBV15 and TRBJ1-1; D is undetermined. V was cut by 0 bases and J by 0 bases, with 11 bases left in between. The length of the CDR3 is 16 residues. From germline, CDR1 is LNHNV and CDR2 YYDKDF (reference sequence). CDR3 sequence reads: CATSRDRRHLNTEAFF. The CDR3 bases are TGTGCCACCAGCAGAGATCGGAGACACCTGAACACTGAAGCTTTCTTT.

The J gene is TRBJ2-5, the V gene TRBV6-4, with D uncertain. CDR1 and CDR2 (germline): MRHNA, SNTAGT. This CDR3 contains 17 residues. The ends were cut back, 6 bases at V and 0 bases at J, with 20 bases in the middle. The chain's CDR3 is CASRTPQNRLYQETQYF. The CDR3 region has the DNA TGTGCCAGCAGGACACCACAAAATCGACTGTACCAAGAGACCCAGTACTTC.

The genes are TRBV19 and TRBJ2-1; D possibly matches TRBD1 or TRBD2 (5 bases each). The CDR3 is 16 amino acids. Germline V gene lookup returns CDR1 LNHDA and CDR2 SQIVND (reference sequence). V lost 1 base, J lost 3 bases, and 13 bases lay in between. This chain's CDR3 is CASSIGGSGVYNEQFF. The CDR3 DNA reads TGTGCCAGTAGTATAGGGGGGAGCGGAGTCTACAATGAGCAGTTCTTC.

V gene TRBV20-1 combines with J gene TRBJ2-7; 7 nucleotides line up with TRBD1. Germline CDR1 DFQATT, CDR2 SNEGSKA (reference sequence). Trimming removed 3 bases from V and 2 bases from J; junction bases left unmatched: 1. CDR3 length equals 12 residues. CDR3 residues: CSASQGAYEQYF. The CDR3 coding sequence is TGCAGTGCTAGCCAGGGGGCCTACGAGCAGTACTTC.

The rearrangement uses TRBV7-9 and TRBJ1-6; D not certain. The CDR3 spans 14 residues. Germline-derived CDR1 and CDR2 are SEHNR and FQNEAQ (reference sequence). V was pared by 2 bases and J by 9 bases, with 11 bases between. Written as DNA, the CDR3 is TGTGCCAGCAGCTTATCCGGCAACGGTTCACCCCTCCACTTT. Translated: CASSLSGNGSPLHF.

This clonotype was observed at least ten times. V gene TRBV28 combines with J gene TRBJ1-4, with no clear D. The V end was cut by 5 bases, the J end by 0 bases, with 7 bases between. Germline CDR1 MDHEN, CDR2 SYDVKM. CDR3 length: 14 residues. The CDR3 DNA is TGTGCCAGCAGTCACGTTGCAACTAATGAAAAACTGTTTTTT. Its translation is CASSHVATNEKLFF. Full variable domain (missing parts from reference TRBV28 and TRBJ1-4): DVKVTQSSRYLVKRTGEKVFLECVQDMDHENMFWYRQDPGLGLRLIYFSYDVKMKEKGDIPEGYSVSREKKERFSLILESASTNQTSMYLCASSHVATNEKLFFGSGTQLSVL.

This chain links TRBV7-8 with TRBJ1-1; a possible D gene is TRBD1 (5 bases). V lost 2 bases, J lost 4 bases, and 17 bases lay in between. CDR3 length: 16 residues. The germline gives CDR1 SGHVS, CDR2 FQNEAQ. The CDR3 DNA is TGTGCCAGCAGCTTAAGGACAACCCGTCCAGGCACTGAAGCTTTCTTT. It encodes CASSLRTTRPGTEAFF.

The chain employs TRBV20-1 and TRBJ2-5; 9 bases fit TRBD1. The CDR3 spans 14 residues. Germline lookup yields CDR1 DFQATT and CDR2 SNEGSKA (reference sequence). V trimming: 4 bases; J trimming: 5 bases; junction bases outside the gene matches: 8. The DNA of the CDR3 is TGCAGTGCTACCCCCGGGACAGGGTCTGAGACCCAGTACTTC. Its translation: CSATPGTGSETQYF.

This clonotype was counted between two and nine times. The chain recombines TRBV29-1 with TRBJ1-4, with 8 bases lining up with TRBD1. The germline V gene has CDR1 SQVTM and CDR2 ANQGSEA. This CDR3 is 13 amino acids long. The ends lost 7 bases at V and 3 bases at J; junction bases unmatched: 4. As DNA, the CDR3 is TGCAGCGCCCAACAGGGGGCTAATGAAAAACTGTTTTTT. It specifies CSAQQGANEKLFF.

This clonotype was observed a few times. This rearrangement joins TRBV6-2 or TRBV6-3 to TRBJ1-1, with D uncertain. Trimming pared 5 bases from V and 6 bases from J, leaving 16 bases between. CDR3 length: 14 amino acids. Germline V gives CDR1 MNHEY, CDR2 SVGEGT. The chain's CDR3 is CASSEATRVAEAFF. CDR3 coding DNA: TGTGCCAGCAGTGAAGCCACACGGGTCGCTGAAGCTTTCTTT.

The chain employs TRBV20-1 and TRBJ2-3; no definite D call. Germline lookup yields CDR1 DFQATT and CDR2 SNEGSKA (reference sequence). The CDR3 spans 16 residues. The V gene lost 5 bases and the J gene lost 0 bases, with 18 bases spanning the gap. For the CDR3, the DNA is TGCAGTGCTCCCGCCCCCGGAGCGACTAGCACAGATACGCAGTATTTT. This encodes CSAPAPGATSTDTQYF.

The chain couples TRBV15 to TRBJ1-5; D perhaps matches TRBD1 (5 bases). The CDR3 length is 16 residues. V dropped 5 bases and J dropped 4 bases, with 18 bases sitting between them. Germline lookup yields CDR1 LNHNV and CDR2 YYDKDF (reference sequence). CDR3 DNA sequence: TGTGCCACCAGCCCTTCCGGGGCAGCTCGTAATCAGCCCCAGCATTTT. This codes for CATSPSGAARNQPQHF.

The V call is TRBV3-1, the J call TRBJ2-7, with a possible D match to TRBD1 (6 bases). The CDR3 runs 15 residues. Germline CDR1 reads LGHDT; CDR2 reads YNNKEL (reference sequence). Trimming removed 4 bases at V and 0 bases at J, with 13 bases between. CDR3 sequence (DNA): TGTGCCAGCAGCCTCTTAGGGGGTGTCTCCTACGAGCAGTACTTC. This codes for CASSLLGGVSYEQYF.

The chain employs TRBV25-1 and TRBJ2-7; 12 bases match TRBD2. Germline-derived CDR1 and CDR2 are MGHDK and SYGVNS. V shed 6 bases and J 7 bases; nucleotides not matched to a gene: 4. This CDR3 region has 13 residues. This CDR3 reads CASSEGTSGEQYF. In DNA form, the CDR3 reads TGTGCCAGCAGCGAAGGGACTAGCGGGGAGCAGTACTTC.

This clonotype was detected only a few times. The V call is TRBV18, the J call TRBJ1-4; possible D gene TRBD1, 5 bases. Germline values: CDR1 KGHSH, CDR2 LQKENI. V was clipped by 2 bases and J by 0 bases, with 10 bases between them. CDR3 length: 16 residues. DNA for the CDR3: TGTGCCAGCTCACCAGAGCGGGGCGCAACTAATGAAAAACTGTTTTTT. Translation: CASSPERGATNEKLFF.

The rearrangement uses TRBV25-1 and TRBJ1-2; TRBD1 might be the D (6 bases). The germline CDR1 and CDR2 sequences are MGHDK and SYGVNS. CDR3 length: 15 residues. V was pared by 6 bases and J by 0 bases, with 14 bases between. This chain's CDR3 is CASRGADLPNYGYTF. Here the CDR3 DNA reads TGTGCCAGCAGGGGGGCAGATCTCCCTAACTATGGCTACACCTTC.

This rearrangement joins TRBV6-5 to TRBJ2-1; maybe TRBD2 (5 bases). CDR1 MNHEY and CDR2 SVGAGI come from the germline V gene. With 4 bases removed from V and 7 bases from J, the gap between germline ends came to 14 bases. The CDR3 spans 14 residues. The CDR3 reads CASSSRRAANEQFF. Here the CDR3 DNA reads TGTGCCAGCAGTTCCAGGCGGGCAGCGAATGAGCAGTTCTTC.

In its sample, this clonotype was seen a few times. The V gene is TRBV24-1, the J gene TRBJ1-1; tentative D call: TRBD1 (5 bases). This CDR3 is 12 amino acids long. The germline V gene encodes CDR1 KGHDR and CDR2 SFDVKD. The V end was cut by 4 bases, the J end by 9 bases, with 11 bases between. The CDR3 bases are TGTGCCACCAGTGACCCCAAGGGGCAAGCTTTCTTT. This gives the protein CATSDPKGQAFF.

This clonotype came up many times. This sequence joins TRBV12-3 or TRBV12-4 and TRBJ1-5; D may be TRBD1 (6 bases). The CDR3 is 14 amino acids. The V gene lost 6 bases and the J gene lost 5 bases, with 14 bases spanning the gap. The CDR3 loop is CASSRGTGYQPQHF. The CDR3 DNA is TGTGCCAGCAGCCGGGGAACAGGGTATCAGCCCCAGCATTTT.

V gene TRBV9 combines with J gene TRBJ1-5; TRBD1 matches 9 bases. This CDR3 comprises 14 residues. Trimming at V came to 3 bases and at J to 5 bases, leaving 3 bases not matched to a gene. The germline V gene has CDR1 SGDLS and CDR2 YYNGEE. The CDR3 nucleotides are TGTGCCAGCAGCGCACAGGGGGCTGATCAGCCCCAGCATTTT. Translation gives CASSAQGADQPQHF.

V and J are TRBV9 and TRBJ2-7; either TRBD1 or TRBD2 may fit D (6 bases each). Germline V gene data show CDR1 as SGDLS and CDR2 as YYNGEE. Trimming left V 4 bases short and J 4 bases short, with 15 bases between. The CDR3 runs to 14 residues. The CDR3 sequence is CASSSGGEGYEQYF. The CDR3 DNA sequence: TGTGCCAGCAGCTCCGGGGGCGAGGGGTACGAGCAGTACTTC.

The chain employs TRBV14 and TRBJ1-2; possibly TRBD1 for D (6 bases). In germline, CDR1 is SGHDN, CDR2 FVKESK. The CDR3 is made up of 18 amino acids. Trimming cost V 1 base and J 0 bases, with 18 bases left between them. CDR3 sequence reads: CASSQASYRTATNYGYTF. CDR3 sequence (DNA): TGTGCCAGCAGCCAAGCCTCCTATAGGACAGCTACTAACTATGGCTACACCTTC. Complete variable domain (other parts from reference TRBV14 and TRBJ1-2): EAGVTQFPSHSVIEKGQTVTLRCDPISGHDNLYWYRRVMGKEIKFLLHFVKESKQDESGMPNNRFLAERTGGTYSTLKVQPAELEDSGVYFCASSQASYRTATNYGYTFGSGTRLTVV.

The chain is built from TRBV2 and TRBJ2-1; TRBD1 agrees at 9 bases. Germline V CDR1 and CDR2: SNHLY, FYNNEI. V trimming: 6 bases; J trimming: 4 bases; junction bases outside the gene matches: 1. This CDR3 contains 13 residues. CDR3 residues: CASRDRGYNEQFF. CDR3 DNA sequence: TGTGCCAGCAGGGACAGGGGTTACAATGAGCAGTTCTTC.